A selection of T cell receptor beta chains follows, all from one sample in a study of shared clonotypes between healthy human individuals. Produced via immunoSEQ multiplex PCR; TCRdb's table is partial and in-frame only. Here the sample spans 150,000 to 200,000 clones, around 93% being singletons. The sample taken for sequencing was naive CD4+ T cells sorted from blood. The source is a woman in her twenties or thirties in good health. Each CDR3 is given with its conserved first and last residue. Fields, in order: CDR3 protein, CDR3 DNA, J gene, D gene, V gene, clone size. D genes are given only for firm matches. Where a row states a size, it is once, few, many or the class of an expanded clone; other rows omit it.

CDR3: CASSPPPGGRGEAFF
DNA: TGTGCCAGCTCACCACCCCCAGGGGGAAGGGGTGAAGCTTTCTTT
J: TRBJ1-1
D: TRBD1
V: TRBV18
size: NA

CDR3: CASSPILQGAKNIQYF
DNA: TGTGCCAGCAGTCCTATCCTACAGGGGGCCAAAAACATTCAGTACTTC
J: TRBJ2-4
D: TRBD1
V: TRBV2
size: NA

CDR3: CASSDNGYGYTF
DNA: TGTGCCAGCAGTGATAATGGCTATGGCTACACCTTC
J: TRBJ1-2
D: NA
V: TRBV25-1
size: NA

CDR3: CASSPRTSGRAREQYF
DNA: TGTGCCAGTAGTCCAAGGACTAGCGGGAGGGCCCGCGAGCAGTACTTC
J: TRBJ2-7
D: TRBD2
V: TRBV19
size: once

CDR3: CASSLQVDYGYTF
DNA: TGCGCCAGCAGCTTGCAGGTGGACTATGGCTACACCTTC
J: TRBJ1-2
D: NA
V: TRBV5-1
size: NA

CDR3: CASILGTGNQPQHF
DNA: TGTGCCAGCATTTTAGGGACAGGGAATCAGCCCCAGCATTTT
J: TRBJ1-5
D: TRBD1
V: TRBV6-1
size: once

CDR3: CASSGARDRGNEQYF
DNA: TGTGCCAGCAGCGGAGCCCGGGACAGGGGCAACGAGCAGTACTTC
J: TRBJ2-7
D: TRBD1
V: TRBV5-4
size: NA

CDR3: CASSDHDSPRGYTF
DNA: TGTGCCAGCAGTGACCACGATTCGCCACGGGGCTACACCTTC
J: TRBJ1-2
D: NA
V: TRBV6-1
size: NA

CDR3: CASRRRLAALQETQYF
DNA: TGTGCCAGCAGGCGAAGACTAGCGGCACTCCAAGAGACCCAGTACTTC
J: TRBJ2-5
D: TRBD2
V: TRBV28
size: NA

CDR3: CASSLSYEQYF
DNA: TGTGCCAGCAGTTTATCCTACGAGCAGTACTTC
J: TRBJ2-7
D: NA
V: TRBV7-9
size: once

CDR3: CAISRDRDYEQYF
DNA: TGTGCCATCAGCCGGGACAGGGACTACGAGCAGTACTTC
J: TRBJ2-7
D: TRBD1
V: TRBV10-3
size: NA

CDR3: CASSIRRTDYEQYF
DNA: TGTGCCAGCAGTATCAGACGAACCGACTACGAGCAGTACTTC
J: TRBJ2-7
D: NA
V: TRBV6-5
size: NA

CDR3: CASSDTQVGAKNIQYF
DNA: TGTGCCAGCAGTGACACACAGGTGGGGGCCAAAAACATTCAGTACTTC
J: TRBJ2-4
D: NA
V: TRBV2
size: NA

CDR3: CASSVASETSDTQYF
DNA: TGTGCCAGCAGCGTAGCTTCGGAAACATCCGATACGCAGTATTTT
J: TRBJ2-3
D: NA
V: TRBV9
size: NA

CDR3: CASKTTNTEAFF
DNA: TGTGCCAGTAAAACCACGAACACTGAAGCTTTCTTT
J: TRBJ1-1
D: NA
V: TRBV6-5
size: NA

CDR3: CASSVGTSGGYEQYF
DNA: TGTGCCAGCAGCGTAGGGACTAGCGGGGGGTACGAGCAGTACTTC
J: TRBJ2-7
D: TRBD2
V: TRBV9
size: NA

CDR3: CATRLAGESSYEQYF
DNA: TGTGCCACTAGACTAGCGGGTGAGTCTTCCTACGAGCAGTACTTC
J: TRBJ2-7
D: TRBD2
V: TRBV19
size: NA

CDR3: CASSLEGSGANVLTF
DNA: TGTGCCAGCAGCTTGGAGGGTTCCGGGGCCAACGTCCTGACTTTC
J: TRBJ2-6
D: NA
V: TRBV5-5
size: NA

CDR3: CASSSGPPNPPAFF
DNA: TGTGCCAGCAGTTCGGGACCGCCGAATCCGCCCGCTTTCTTT
J: TRBJ1-1
D: NA
V: TRBV28
size: few

CDR3: CASSPLGTGAREQYF
DNA: TGTGCCAGCAGTCCCCTCGGGACAGGGGCCCGCGAGCAGTACTTC
J: TRBJ2-7
D: TRBD1
V: TRBV28
size: NA

CDR3: CASSGTQNEQYF
DNA: TGTGCCTCCTCCGGGACACAGAACGAGCAGTACTTC
J: TRBJ2-7
D: NA
V: TRBV10-3
size: NA

CDR3: CASSLEGTGETQYF
DNA: TGTGCCAGCAGCTTAGAGGGGACCGGGGAGACCCAGTACTTC
J: TRBJ2-5
D: NA
V: TRBV7-7
size: NA

CDR3: CASSLVRLVSEQYF
DNA: TGTGCCAGCAGCTTAGTCCGACTAGTTAGCGAGCAGTACTTC
J: TRBJ2-7
D: NA
V: TRBV11-2
size: NA

CDR3: CASSLPGRGHTEAFF
DNA: TGTGCCAGCAGTTTGCCCGGCCGGGGGCACACTGAAGCTTTCTTT
J: TRBJ1-1
D: NA
V: TRBV28
size: NA

CDR3: CASSQGTSGLGELFF
DNA: TGCGCCAGCAGCCAGGGGACTAGCGGCCTCGGGGAGCTGTTTTTT
J: TRBJ2-2
D: TRBD2
V: TRBV5-1
size: NA

CDR3: CASSPQDYQETQYF
DNA: TGTGCCAGCAGCCCCCAGGATTATCAAGAGACCCAGTACTTC
J: TRBJ2-5
D: NA
V: TRBV7-7
size: once

CDR3: CASTLPPGTGNTIYF
DNA: TGTGCCAGCACCCTTCCCCCAGGGACTGGAAACACCATATATTTT
J: TRBJ1-3
D: NA
V: TRBV28
size: NA

CDR3: CASSPMGAGNYEQYF
DNA: TGTGCCAGCTCACCGATGGGAGCGGGGAACTACGAGCAGTACTTC
J: TRBJ2-7
D: TRBD2
V: TRBV18
size: NA

CDR3: CASRYRTADKAYEQYF
DNA: TGTGCCAGCAGATACAGGACAGCAGACAAAGCCTACGAGCAGTACTTC
J: TRBJ2-7
D: NA
V: TRBV27
size: NA

CDR3: CASSLGKFEANRGPFF
DNA: TGCGCCAGCAGCTTGGGAAAATTCGAGGCAAACAGGGGGCCCTTCTTT
J: TRBJ1-1
D: TRBD1
V: TRBV5-1
size: NA

CDR3: CASSPVGGPGQPQHF
DNA: TGCGCCAGCAGCCCCGTGGGAGGGCCCGGCCAGCCCCAGCATTTT
J: TRBJ1-5
D: NA
V: TRBV4-1
size: NA

CDR3: CASSLRGESYEQYF
DNA: TGTGCCAGCAGTCTAAGGGGGGAATCCTACGAGCAGTACTTC
J: TRBJ2-7
D: NA
V: TRBV27
size: NA

CDR3: CASSFNAGSRGTDTQYF
DNA: TGCGCCAGCAGCTTTAACGCGGGATCAAGGGGCACAGATACGCAGTATTTT
J: TRBJ2-3
D: NA
V: TRBV5-1
size: NA

CDR3: CASSQGQGLDIQYF
DNA: TGTGCCAGCTCGCAGGGACAGGGCTTAGACATTCAGTACTTC
J: TRBJ2-4
D: TRBD1
V: TRBV18
size: NA

CDR3: CSVGAGPNQPQHF
DNA: TGCAGCGTTGGAGCAGGACCCAATCAGCCCCAGCATTTT
J: TRBJ1-5
D: NA
V: TRBV29-1
size: once

CDR3: CASSQDLVAGGGETQYF
DNA: TGTGCCAGCAGCCAAGATCTCGTAGCGGGAGGTGGTGAGACCCAGTACTTC
J: TRBJ2-5
D: TRBD2
V: TRBV4-2
size: NA

CDR3: CASSRRAGQGARDEQFF
DNA: TGTGCCAGCAGCCGGAGGGCTGGACAGGGGGCGCGAGATGAGCAGTTCTTC
J: TRBJ2-1
D: TRBD1
V: TRBV28
size: NA

CDR3: CASSVGLHGYEQYF
DNA: TGTGCCAGCAGCGTAGGACTTCACGGCTACGAGCAGTACTTC
J: TRBJ2-7
D: NA
V: TRBV9
size: NA

CDR3: CSVVWDPRQPQHF
DNA: TGCAGCGTTGTGTGGGACCCCCGACAGCCCCAGCATTTT
J: TRBJ1-5
D: NA
V: TRBV29-1
size: once

CDR3: CASSPGLAGVDLTDTQYF
DNA: TGCGCCAGCAGCCCTGGACTAGCGGGAGTTGATTTAACAGATACGCAGTATTTT
J: TRBJ2-3
D: TRBD2
V: TRBV5-1
size: NA

CDR3: CASSPSGRSYNEQFF
DNA: TGTGCCAGCAGTCCTAGCGGGAGGTCCTACAATGAGCAGTTCTTC
J: TRBJ2-1
D: TRBD2
V: TRBV28
size: NA

CDR3: CASSFIFRDRLPKRNSNQPQHF
DNA: TGTGCCAGCAGTTTTATCTTTCGGGACAGGCTCCCGAAGAGAAATAGCAATCAGCCCCAGCATTTT
J: TRBJ1-5
D: TRBD1
V: TRBV28
size: once

CDR3: CASSITSGVYEQYF
DNA: TGTGCCAGTAGTATTACTAGCGGTGTTTACGAGCAGTACTTC
J: TRBJ2-7
D: TRBD2
V: TRBV19
size: NA

CDR3: CAISARTARDSPQHF
DNA: TGTGCCATCAGTGCCCGGACAGCGAGGGACTCGCCCCAGCATTTT
J: TRBJ1-5
D: NA
V: TRBV10-3
size: few

CDR3: CASSLGLAKNIQYF
DNA: TGTGCCAGCAGCCTGGGACTAGCCAAAAACATTCAGTACTTC
J: TRBJ2-4
D: NA
V: TRBV27
size: NA

CDR3: CASKQGIEETQYF
DNA: TGCGCCAGCAAGCAGGGGATAGAAGAGACCCAGTACTTC
J: TRBJ2-5
D: NA
V: TRBV5-1
size: once

CDR3: CASSLVGSGYEQYF
DNA: TGCGCCAGCAGCTTGGTTGGTAGCGGCTACGAGCAGTACTTC
J: TRBJ2-7
D: NA
V: TRBV5-1
size: NA

CDR3: CASSQNYNSPLHF
DNA: TGTGCCAGCAGTCAGAACTATAATTCACCCCTCCACTTT
J: TRBJ1-6
D: NA
V: TRBV28
size: NA

CDR3: CASSIRDLGTEAFF
DNA: TGTGCCAGTAGTATACGGGACCTGGGCACTGAAGCTTTCTTT
J: TRBJ1-1
D: NA
V: TRBV19
size: NA

CDR3: CASSGAGTGDYEQYF
DNA: TGCGCCAGCAGTGGAGCCGGGACGGGGGACTACGAGCAGTACTTC
J: TRBJ2-7
D: NA
V: TRBV10-2
size: NA

CDR3: CASSGGPNGYTF
DNA: TGTGCCAGTAGTGGCGGGCCGAATGGCTACACCTTC
J: TRBJ1-2
D: NA
V: TRBV19
size: NA

CDR3: CASRGLAGSNTGELFF
DNA: TGTGCCAGTAGGGGACTAGCGGGGTCGAACACCGGGGAGCTGTTTTTT
J: TRBJ2-2
D: TRBD2
V: TRBV19
size: NA

CDR3: CASSRPAVRTEAFF
DNA: TGTGCCAGTAGTCGCCCCGCGGTTAGGACTGAAGCTTTCTTT
J: TRBJ1-1
D: NA
V: TRBV19
size: once

CDR3: CASSLALGGHSYEQYF
DNA: TGTGCCAGCAGCTTAGCCCTCGGGGGACACTCCTACGAGCAGTACTTC
J: TRBJ2-7
D: NA
V: TRBV7-9
size: once

CDR3: CASNLDGIYQPQHF
DNA: TGTGCCAGCAACCTAGACGGGATTTATCAGCCCCAGCATTTT
J: TRBJ1-5
D: NA
V: TRBV28
size: NA

CDR3: CASSLAGDYNEQFF
DNA: TGTGCCAGCAGCTTAGCCGGGGACTACAATGAGCAGTTCTTC
J: TRBJ2-1
D: NA
V: TRBV11-3
size: NA

CDR3: CASSVPGSNEQFF
DNA: TGTGCCAGCAGCGTCCCGGGCTCCAATGAGCAGTTCTTC
J: TRBJ2-1
D: NA
V: TRBV9
size: NA

CDR3: CSVAQGTEQYF
DNA: TGCAGCGTTGCCCAGGGGACAGAGCAGTACTTC
J: TRBJ2-7
D: NA
V: TRBV29-1
size: few

CDR3: CASSLARDSGSYEQYF
DNA: TGTGCCAGCAGCTTAGCGCGGGATAGCGGGAGCTACGAGCAGTACTTC
J: TRBJ2-7
D: TRBD2
V: TRBV11-3
size: NA

CDR3: CASRDRTRGRYEQYF
DNA: TGTGCCAGCAGAGACCGAACAAGAGGGCGGTACGAGCAGTACTTC
J: TRBJ2-7
D: NA
V: TRBV6-5
size: NA